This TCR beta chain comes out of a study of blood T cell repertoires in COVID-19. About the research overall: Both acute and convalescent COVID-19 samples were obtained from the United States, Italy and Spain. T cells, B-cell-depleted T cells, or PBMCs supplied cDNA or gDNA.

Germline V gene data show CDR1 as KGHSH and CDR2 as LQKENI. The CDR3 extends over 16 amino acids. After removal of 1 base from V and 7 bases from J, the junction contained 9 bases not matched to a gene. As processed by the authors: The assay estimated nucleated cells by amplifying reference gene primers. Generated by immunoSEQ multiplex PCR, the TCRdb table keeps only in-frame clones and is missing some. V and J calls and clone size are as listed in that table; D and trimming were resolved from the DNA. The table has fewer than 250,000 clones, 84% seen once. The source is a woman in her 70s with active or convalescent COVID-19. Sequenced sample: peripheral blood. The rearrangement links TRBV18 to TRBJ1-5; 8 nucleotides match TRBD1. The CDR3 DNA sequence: TGTGCCAGCTCACCACTTCAGGGGGCGAAAGGACAGCCCCAGCATTTT. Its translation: CASSPLQGAKGQPQHF.